The sequence of this T cell receptor beta chain was determined in a study of response to subunit inactivated influenza vaccine. Regarding the study as a whole: Seasonal influenza vaccination, on each occasion, was suggested by the authors to recruit few new T cells.

This clonotype was seen only a few times. As yet, its antigen is unknown. This CDR3 is built from 13 residues. CDR1 SQVTM and CDR2 ANQGSEA come from the germline V gene. Trimming stripped 5 bases from V and 6 bases from J, with 17 bases between. TCRdb analysed the RT-PCR reads with MiXCR anew, one entry per CDR3 protein. The data contain about 580,000 distinct CDR3 sequences, 14% of them singletons. Material: PBMCs from blood, obtained 11 to 12 days after vaccination. The chain uses TRBV29-1 and TRBJ2-7; D could derive from TRBD1 or TRBD2 (6 bases each). The clonotype was recovered from a man aged 45-60 years who received an inactivated influenza vaccine. CDR3 bases: TGCAGCGTTCTTCGGCCGGGGGCAGGCGAGCAGTACTTC. Amino acids: CSVLRPGAGEQYF.